These T cell receptor beta chains were read from a single sample in a study of esophageal squamous cell carcinoma under preoperative chemotherapy. TCRdb analysed the PCR reads with MiXCR anew, one entry per CDR3 protein. The repertoire consists of over 15,000 distinct CDR3 sequences, with 40% to 50% occurring once and the leading ten covering roughly 30%. This sample was taken from a patient given preoperative chemotherapy. These receptors all stem from a human donor with esophageal squamous cell carcinoma. The donor label of this sample is uncertain. The CDR3 runs from the conserved cysteine through the conserved F or W. The D gene is left open where the match is weak. Rows may omit the clone size; those that give it use once, few, many or a size class.

>TRBV7-2|large|.|TRBJ2-5
TGTGCCAGCAGCTACCAGACAGGACAAGAGACCCAGTACTTC
CASSYQTGQETQYF
>TRBV7-3|many|TRBD2|TRBJ2-1
TGTGCCAGCAGCGCTACTAGCGTTAACAATGAGCAGTTCTTC
CASSATSVNNEQFF
>TRBV7-2|.|TRBD1|TRBJ2-7
TGTGCCAGCAGCTTAGCCGGCAGGGGGCTGTACGAGCAGTACTTC
CASSLAGRGLYEQYF
>TRBV11-3|.|.|TRBJ2-1
TGTGCCAGCAGCTTAGGCCAGACCTACGAGCAGTTCTTC
CASSLGQTYEQFF
>TRBV7-9|.|.|TRBJ2-1
TGTGCCAGCAACCCGATCCAGGGAGGTCATAAGCAGTTCTTC
CASNPIQGGHKQFF
>TRBV7-8|few|TRBD2|TRBJ2-3
TGTGCCAGCAGCTTCAGGGGACTAGCGGGGGTACAGAACACAGATACGCAGTATTTT
CASSFRGLAGVQNTDTQYF
>TRBV7-2|.|.|TRBJ2-5
TGTGCCAGCGGCTTGGGGGCGGGCCGTGACCAAGACACCCAGTACTTC
CASGLGAGRDQDTQYF
>TRBV20-1|.|.|TRBJ2-5
TGCAGTGCTAGAGATGGGAACACAGGGATAGGGGAGACCCAGTACTTC
CSARDGNTGIGETQYF
>TRBV11-3|.|TRBD2|TRBJ2-3
TGTGCCAGCAGCTTAGATGGCGGGACTAGCCCGTATTTT
CASSLDGGTSPYF
>TRBV7-8|.|.|TRBJ2-2
TGTGCCAGCAGCTCTCAACAGGTCGGGGAGCTGTTTTTT
CASSSQQVGELFF
>TRBV7-2|.|TRBD1|TRBJ2-5
TGTGCCAGCAGCCCTGACAGGGGGGGAGAGACCCAGTACTTC
CASSPDRGGETQYF
>TRBV7-2|.|TRBD1|TRBJ2-5
TGTGCCAGCAGCTTATCAGGGGGCGCGGAGACCCAGTACTTC
CASSLSGGAETQYF
>TRBV10-1|many|.|TRBJ2-2
TGCGCCAGCAGTGTTACGACCGGGTCTTTTAGGACCGGGGAGCTGTTTTTT
CASSVTTGSFRTGELFF
>TRBV7-6|.|.|TRBJ2-7
TGTGCCAGCAGCTTGTCTGAGGGATACGAGCAGTACTTC
CASSLSEGYEQYF
>TRBV7-3|.|.|TRBJ2-1
TGTGCCAGCAGCTTATCCCTAGCTGCAACCCATGAGCAGTTCTTC
CASSLSLAATHEQFF
>TRBV7-2|.|.|TRBJ2-3
TGTGCCAGCAGGGGACGAGGGGGGGGGGGCACAGATACGCAGTATTTT
CASRGRGGGGTDTQYF
>TRBV7-2|.|.|TRBJ2-5
TGTGCCAGCGGCCAGGGCGGAATAGACAAAAAGACCCAGTACTTC
CASGQGGIDKKTQYF
>TRBV27|.|TRBD2|TRBJ2-1
TGTGCCAGCAGTGTAGCGGGGAAGTACAATGAGCAGTTCTTC
CASSVAGKYNEQFF
>TRBV7-6|.|TRBD1|TRBJ2-3
TGTGCCAGCAGCTTAAGGTCGACAGGGATCGATACGCAGTATTTT
CASSLRSTGIDTQYF
>TRBV7-2|few|TRBD2|TRBJ2-3
TGTGCCAGCAGCTTAGGCTTTGGGGCGGGAGCCGGTGCAGATACGCAGTATTTT
CASSLGFGAGAGADTQYF
>TRBV6-1|few|TRBD2|TRBJ2-7
TGTGCCAGCAGGCCTAACCCGGGACTAGCGGGAGTCCACGAGCAGTACTTC
CASRPNPGLAGVHEQYF
>TRBV7-6|few|.|TRBJ2-7
TGTGCCAGCAGCCCAGGGGCGGGAAAAAGCTACGAGCAGTACTTC
CASSPGAGKSYEQYF
>TRBV7-2|once|.|TRBJ2-1
TGTGCCAGCAGCTCGCTCGTTAGTGACTACTCTAACAATGAGCAGTTCTTC
CASSSLVSDYSNNEQFF
>TRBV7-2|few|.|TRBJ2-7
TGTGCCAGCGGGGGGGGGGGGGCGGGAGTCTACGAGCAGTACTTC
CASGGGGAGVYEQYF
>TRBV5-4|.|.|TRBJ2-6
TGTGCCAGCAGCTTGCCATCCGGGGACTCTGGGGCCAACGTCCTGACTTTC
CASSLPSGDSGANVLTF
>TRBV10-3|.|TRBD1|TRBJ2-5
TGTGCCATCCAGGGACAGCAAGAGACCCAGTACTTC
CAIQGQQETQYF
>TRBV7-9|few|.|TRBJ2-1
TGTGCCAGCCGCCCCGGGTCAGGGGCTTCCAATGAGCAGTTCTTC
CASRPGSGASNEQFF
>TRBV5-1|few|.|TRBJ2-7
TGCGCCAGCAGCTTAAGGGGGGACTACGAGCAGTACTTC
CASSLRGDYEQYF
>TRBV6-5|.|.|TRBJ1-2
TGTGCCAGCAGTTACCGGGTGAAGAGCTATGGCTACACCTTC
CASSYRVKSYGYTF
>TRBV12-3/TRBV12-4|.|TRBD1|TRBJ2-2
TGTGCCAGCAGTGCGGACAGGAGCACCGGGGAGCTGTATTTT
CASSADRSTGELYF
>TRBV7-8|many|TRBD1|TRBJ2-6
TGTGCCAGCAGAGGGGGCGCTGGGGCCAACGTCCTGACTTTC
CASRGGAGANVLTF
>TRBV7-9|few|.|TRBJ2-5
TGTGCCAGCAGCTCCCGCTGGGGTCAAGAGACCCAGTACTTC
CASSSRWGQETQYF
>TRBV6-1|few|.|TRBJ2-4
TGTGCCAGCAGCCCTAAGGCTGGCAATGAGCAGTACTTC
CASSPKAGNEQYF
>TRBV7-6|.|TRBD1|TRBJ2-3
TGTGCCAGCAGCCCGACAGGGACGACAGATACGCAGTATTTT
CASSPTGTTDTQYF
>TRBV7-9|.|.|TRBJ2-2
TGTGCCAGCAGCTTAGCCCCCCGCACCGGGGAGCTGTTTTTT
CASSLAPRTGELFF
>TRBV11-3|many|.|TRBJ2-1
TGTGCCAGCAGCCTACCGGCGATCAATGAGCAGTTCTTC
CASSLPAINEQFF
>TRBV12-3/TRBV12-4|.|.|TRBJ2-5
TGTGCCAGCAGTTTGGGATCGAGGGAGCAGTACTTC
CASSLGSREQYF
>TRBV11-3|.|.|TRBJ1-4
TGTGCCAGCAGCTTAGCAGGGGTTCCAGCCGGTGAAAAACTGTTTTTT
CASSLAGVPAGEKLFF
>TRBV7-9|many|.|TRBJ2-1
TGTGCCAGCAGCTTGGAGGATTTCGACAATGAGCAGTTCTTC
CASSLEDFDNEQFF
>TRBV6-1|.|.|TRBJ2-3
TGTGCCAGCAAGGAAGGTAGCACAGATACGCAGTATTTT
CASKEGSTDTQYF
>TRBV12-3/TRBV12-4|few|TRBD1|TRBJ2-5
TGTGCCAGCAGTGTGACCGGGACAGTCTCGCACCGCGGAAAGATCCAGTACTTC
CASSVTGTVSHRGKIQYF
>TRBV7-2|.|TRBD2|TRBJ2-1
TGTGCCAGCAGCCACGGGACTACCTACGAGCAGTTCTTC
CASSHGTTYEQFF
>TRBV6-1|many|.|TRBJ2-7
TGTGCCACCACCGGGACGGAGGCCGGCGAGCAGTACTTC
CATTGTEAGEQYF
>TRBV6-1|many|TRBD1|TRBJ2-3
TGTGCCACCGAGGACAGGGAAGGGACAGATACGCAGTATTTT
CATEDREGTDTQYF
>TRBV7-9|few|.|TRBJ2-3
TGTGCCAGCAGCTTAGGGGGAGCGTCTAGCACAGATACGCAGTATTTT
CASSLGGASSTDTQYF
>TRBV7-8|many|.|TRBJ2-1
TGTGCCAGCAGCCTAGAGGGGGTAAGGCCCTACAATGAGCAGTTCTTC
CASSLEGVRPYNEQFF
>TRBV7-3|.|.|TRBJ2-3
TGTGCCAGCAGCCCAGACACCACAGACATTCAGTATTTC
CASSPDTTDIQYF
>TRBV19|.|TRBD2|TRBJ2-7
TGTGCCAGTCCCCCCGCCGGGACTAGCGGGAAGATGGACTACGAGCAGTACTTC
CASPPAGTSGKMDYEQYF
>TRBV27|medium-sized|.|TRBJ2-5
TGTGCCAGCAGTTTATCGACAGAAGAGACCCAGTACTTC
CASSLSTEETQYF
>TRBV12-3/TRBV12-4|.|.|TRBJ2-1
TGTGCCAGCAGTCTCCAAGCGTCCTCCTACAATGAGCAGTTCTTC
CASSLQASSYNEQFF
>TRBV7-2|.|.|TRBJ1-2
TGTGCCAGCAGCCTCCGGGACACCCTTCGGGATGGCTACACCTTC
CASSLRDTLRDGYTF
>TRBV7-2|few|.|TRBJ2-7
TGTGCCAGCAACTCAGACAGGACATCCTACGAGCAGTACTTC
CASNSDRTSYEQYF